This TCR beta chain was sequenced in a study of beta chain features in type 1 diabetes. Study-level findings and limits: The similarity of naive, central memory and Treg TCRB repertoires appeared greater among patients than among healthy donors.

As every portion of the isolated RNA was reverse transcribed, the sequencing read expressed TCRB transcripts. Produced via immunoSEQ multiplex PCR; TCRdb's table is partial and in-frame only. In the table there are just over 600,000 clones, about 16% of which are singletons. Averaging approximately 110 mL, one heparinised blood draw came from each individual donor. On this clone: The antigen remains unidentified.

The CDR3 spans 14 residues. The germline gives CDR1 MNHEY, CDR2 SMNVEV (reference sequence). V was trimmed by 4 bases and J by 10 bases, leaving 14 bases between them. The chain employs TRBV27 and TRBJ1-6; D is unresolved. Sequenced: naive CD4+ T cells from blood. The sequence was obtained from a man aged 18 to 30 in good health. CDR3 in DNA: TGTGCCAGCAGTTGGCCCAATAGAGGGTCACCCCTCCACTTT. This translates into CASSWPNRGSPLHF.